One and the same sample provided the 19 T cell receptor beta chains below, sequenced in a study of shared clonotypes between healthy human individuals. Libraries were prepared by immunoSEQ multiplex PCR; TCRdb keeps only in-frame clonotypes and omits some of them. Of approximately 980,000 clones listed, 70% to 85% are singletons. Sequenced material: memory CD4+ T cells sorted from blood. Regarding subset: CD45RA-negative fraction. These receptors were taken from a man in his late teens or twenties in good health.

V is TRBV11-2 and J is TRBJ2-7; perhaps TRBD2 as D (7 bases). Germline V CDR1 and CDR2: SGHAT, FQNNGV. CDR3 length: 12 residues. V lost 1 base, J lost 10 bases, and 11 bases lay in between. This chain's CDR3 is CASSLGGGRQYF. The CDR3, as DNA: TGTGCCAGCAGCTTAGGGGGGGGCCGACAGTACTTC. Full variable domain (remainder filled in from reference TRBV11-2 and TRBJ2-7): EAGVAQSPRYKIIEKRQSVAFWCNPISGHATLYWYQQILGQGPKLLIQFQNNGVVDDSQLPKDRFSAERLKGVDSTLKIQPAKLEDSAVYLCASSLGGGRQYFGPGTRLTVT.

In nucleotides, the CDR3 is TGTGCCAGCAGCCGTAGCGGGGAGGACAATACGCAGTATTTT. Its translation is CASSRSGEDNTQYF. The gene calls are TRBV7-9 and TRBJ2-3; 8 bases fit TRBD2. The CDR3 length is 14 residues. The V and J ends lost 5 bases and 7 bases, in that order; junction bases with no gene match: 8. Germline loops: CDR1 SEHNR, CDR2 FQNEAQ (reference sequence).

CDR3 in amino acids: CASSTGQTTTNEKLFF. The CDR3 DNA is TGTGCCAGCAGCACCGGACAGACCACAACTAATGAAAAACTGTTTTTT. J is TRBJ1-4 and V is TRBV9; D perhaps matches TRBD1 (6 bases). The CDR3 contains 16 residues. V lost 4 bases, J lost 0 bases, and 13 bases lay in between. Germline V gene lookup returns CDR1 SGDLS and CDR2 YYNGEE.

The chain couples TRBV5-4 to TRBJ2-2, with 8 bases lining up with TRBD1. Germline V gene lookup returns CDR1 SGHNT and CDR2 YYREEE (reference sequence). Trimming at V came to 0 bases and at J to 0 bases, leaving 7 bases not matched to a gene. The CDR3 is made up of 18 amino acids. CDR3 in amino acids: CASSLGQGIGANTGELFF. DNA of the CDR3: TGTGCCAGCAGCTTGGGACAGGGGATTGGTGCGAACACCGGGGAGCTGTTTTTT.

This clone was seen a few times. This chain joins TRBV5-1 and TRBJ1-1, with D possibly being TRBD1 (6 bases). CDR3 size: 14 residues. The V gene lost 0 bases and the J gene lost 11 bases, with 17 bases spanning the gap. Germline V gives CDR1 SGHRS, CDR2 YFSETQ. Here the CDR3 reads CASSLGTVEETAFF. CDR3 nucleotide sequence: TGCGCCAGCAGCTTGGGGACAGTCGAAGAGACGGCTTTCTTT.

This chain joins TRBV7-6 and TRBJ2-5, with D perhaps matching TRBD2 (6 bases). This CDR3 spans 13 amino acids. Per the germline V gene, CDR1 is SGHVS and CDR2 is FNYEAQ. The V end was cut by 3 bases, the J end by 2 bases, with 7 bases between. CDR3: CASSFRGQETQYF. The CDR3 DNA follows: TGTGCCAGCAGCTTCCGGGGGCAAGAGACCCAGTACTTC.

In this sample, this clone turned up many times. J is TRBJ1-1 and V is TRBV2; the D is unclear. Germline CDR1 SNHLY, CDR2 FYNNEI. Trimming took off 4 bases at V and 1 base at J, with 10 bases between the two ends. The CDR3 loop spans 14 amino acids. The CDR3 DNA follows: TGTGCCAGCAGTGCGTTTTTCGGGAACACTGAAGCTTTCTTT. This gives the protein CASSAFFGNTEAFF.

This clone showed up just a few times. This chain links TRBV9 with TRBJ2-7; D perhaps matches TRBD2 (6 bases). CDR3 length: 15 residues. Germline lookup yields CDR1 SGDLS and CDR2 YYNGEE. The V gene lost 0 bases and the J gene lost 3 bases, with 13 bases spanning the gap. This CDR3 is CASSVEETSGYEQYF. CDR3 sequence (DNA): TGTGCCAGCAGCGTAGAGGAGACTAGTGGCTACGAGCAGTACTTC.

On this clone itself: One junction end does not reproduce the germline sequence, and a read error may be involved. V is TRBV7-7 and J is TRBJ2-5; D perhaps matches TRBD1 (5 bases). The CDR3 is 13 amino acids. CDR1 is SSHAT and CDR2 is FNYEAQ in the germline V gene (reference sequence). The DNA of the CDR3 is TGTGCTAGCAGCCAAGGGGTTGGGGAGACCCAGTACTTC. It codes for CASSQGVGETQYF. Together with reference TRBV7-7 and TRBJ2-5, the CDR3 gives the full variable domain: GAGVSQSPRYKVTKRGQDVTLRCDPISSHATLYWYQQALGQGPEFLTYFNYEAQPDKSGLPSDRFSAERPEGSISTLTIQRTEQRDSAMYRCASSQGVGETQYFGPGTRLLVL.

This clone was recorded only once. V is TRBV7-2 and J is TRBJ1-5, with TRBD1 as a possible D gene (5 bases). There are 16 residues in the CDR3. CDR1 SGHTA and CDR2 FQGNSA come from the germline V gene. Between the trimmed V and J ends, which lost 5 bases and 6 bases, there was a span of 20 bases. The CDR3 sequence: CASSRGRGAGFQPQHF. CDR3 coding DNA: TGTGCCAGCAGCCGAGGCCGTGGGGCAGGGTTTCAGCCCCAGCATTTT. The full variable domain, rest sourced from reference TRBV7-2 and TRBJ1-5, is GAGVSQSPSNKVTEKGKDVELRCDPISGHTALYWYRQSLGQGLEFLIYFQGNSAPDKSGLPSDRFSAERTGGSVSTLTIQRTQQEDSAVYLCASSRGRGAGFQPQHFGDGTRLSIL.

The V gene is TRBV5-1, the J gene TRBJ2-1, with 14 nucleotides matching TRBD2. With V trimmed by 4 bases and J by 5 bases, 11 bases remained unmatched. Germline V lookup: CDR1 SGHRS, CDR2 YFSETQ. The CDR3 sequence is 18 residues long. CDR3 protein: CASSPRLAGGPGNNEQFF. The CDR3 nucleotides read TGCGCCAGCAGCCCCCGACTAGCGGGAGGGCCAGGAAACAATGAGCAGTTCTTC.

The chain carries TRBV6-1 and TRBJ1-5, with D perhaps TRBD1 (5 bases). V was trimmed by 2 bases and J by 4 bases, leaving 12 bases between them. The CDR3 extends over 15 amino acids. Germline values: CDR1 MNHNS, CDR2 SASEGT. CDR3 in amino acids: CASSEMGGKNQPQHF. CDR3 bases: TGTGCCAGCAGTGAAATGGGGGGAAAAAATCAGCCCCAGCATTTT.

The rearrangement joins TRBV6-1 to TRBJ1-4; D ambiguous. Trimming removed 5 bases from V and 12 bases from J, with 19 bases in between. CDR1 and CDR2 (germline): MNHNS, SASEGT. The CDR3 sequence is 14 residues long. The CDR3: CASSRNSGSEELFF. Written as DNA, the CDR3 is TGTGCCAGCAGTAGGAATTCAGGTTCCGAGGAACTGTTTTTT.

A remark on this clone: One end of the junction is discordant with germline, which a read error may explain. The V gene is TRBV10-1, the J gene TRBJ2-3, with 8 bases that match TRBD2. Per the germline V gene, CDR1 is WNHNN and CDR2 is SYGVQD (reference sequence). This CDR3 comprises 12 residues. The CDR3 DNA follows: TGCGCCAGCAGTCAGTCGGGACTAGGGGTGTATTTT. This translates into CASSQSGLGVYF.

V and J are TRBV10-1 and TRBJ2-5; the D is unclear. V dropped 0 bases and J dropped 1 base, with 12 bases sitting between them. The V gene's germline CDR1 is WNHNN and CDR2 SYGVQD (reference sequence). The CDR3 totals 16 residues. The CDR3 is CASSESGSLIQETQYF. DNA for the CDR3: TGCGCCAGCAGTGAGTCCGGCAGTCTTATCCAAGAGACCCAGTACTTC.

This clone was counted between two and nine times. V is TRBV6-5 and J is TRBJ2-5; 9 nucleotides line up with TRBD2. Germline V gene lookup returns CDR1 MNHEY and CDR2 SVGAGI. The CDR3 is made up of 14 amino acids. V gave up 0 bases and J gave up 4 bases; unmatched junction bases: 0. The CDR3 spells CASSYSSGRETQYF. CDR3 bases: TGTGCCAGCAGTTACTCTAGCGGGAGAGAGACCCAGTACTTC.

The chain couples TRBV7-8 to TRBJ2-7; 8 bases agree with TRBD1. The V segment lost 6 bases and the J segment 4 bases; nucleotides outside the gene matches: 11. Germline V gene sequence: CDR1 SGHVS, CDR2 FQNEAQ. The CDR3 consists of 15 residues. The CDR3 DNA reads as TGTGCCAGCAGTGCCGGACAGGGAACTTCGTACGAGCAGTACTTC. This sequence encodes CASSAGQGTSYEQYF.

There are a few counts of this clone. A read error is likely here: a far larger clone is one base away. V and J are TRBV6-6 and TRBJ2-5; TRBD1 matches 12 bases. This CDR3 has 15 residues. Trimming removed 5 bases from V and 5 bases from J; junction bases left unmatched: 6. The germline V gene encodes CDR1 MNHNY and CDR2 SVGAGI (reference sequence). The CDR3 region is CASSKGQGARETQYF. CDR3 sequence (DNA): TGTGCCAGCAGTAAGGGACAGGGGGCGCGGGAGACCCAGTACTTC.

As for this clone: The identical CDR3 is also encoded by other nucleotide sequences in the sample. The chain joins TRBV30 to TRBJ1-5, with no clear D. Per germline, CDR1 GTSNPN and CDR2 SVGIG (reference sequence). The CDR3 spans 13 residues. V gave up 3 bases and J gave up 3 bases, with 9 bases separating them. CDR3 DNA: TGTGCCTGGAGCCTCTCTTCCAATCAGCCCCAGCATTTT. Protein sequence: CAWSLSSNQPQHF.